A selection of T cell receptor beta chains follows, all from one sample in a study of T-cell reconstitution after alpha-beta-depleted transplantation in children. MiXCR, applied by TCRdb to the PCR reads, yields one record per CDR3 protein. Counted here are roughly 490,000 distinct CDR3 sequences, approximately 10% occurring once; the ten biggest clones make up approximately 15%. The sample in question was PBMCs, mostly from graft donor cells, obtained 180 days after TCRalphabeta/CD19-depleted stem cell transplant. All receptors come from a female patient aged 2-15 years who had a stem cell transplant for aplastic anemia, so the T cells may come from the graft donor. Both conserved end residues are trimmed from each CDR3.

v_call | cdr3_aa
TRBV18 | ASSNQNTEAF
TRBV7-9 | ASSKIRDNYGYT
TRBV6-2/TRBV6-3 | ASSYAIAGPFNEQF
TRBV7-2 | ASSSGTSGTGELF
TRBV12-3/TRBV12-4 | ASGGQLQETQY
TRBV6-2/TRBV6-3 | ASREGLAGDEQF
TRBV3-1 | ASSTSGGTDTQY
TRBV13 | ASSPRQGGELF
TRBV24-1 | ATSDSTGAGQETQY
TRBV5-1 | ASTVGELF
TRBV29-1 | SVTRVQDPAEAF
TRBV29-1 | SVDYNEQF
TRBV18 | ASSPTVVGSGANVLT
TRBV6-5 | ASSPSWGGHSGNTIY
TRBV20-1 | SARDWVGVYNEQF
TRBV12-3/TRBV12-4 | ASSSPPGQGLYDEQF
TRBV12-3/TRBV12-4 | ASSGMEGTNEKLF
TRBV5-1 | ASSQRTSGRGETQY
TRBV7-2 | ASSPRSGGIDQPQH
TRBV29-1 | REGPNGYT
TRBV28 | ASSSPPGHSVGYT
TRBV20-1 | SAQALGSHSYEQY
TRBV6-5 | ASSYGPGWREAKNIQY
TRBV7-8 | ASSLVLSDSPQH
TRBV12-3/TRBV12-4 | ASSPREFRRDIQY
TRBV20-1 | SAPHLAGGPYNEQF
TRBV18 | ASSPGQGAGYEQY
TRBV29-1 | SVRGVYEQY
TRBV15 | ATSRATGEQY
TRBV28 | ASSLRGILRNTIY
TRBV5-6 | ASGSNGDEQF
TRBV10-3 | AISIDLAPYYGYT
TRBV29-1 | SVVRVHGYT
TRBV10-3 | ANSGTGGPEQY
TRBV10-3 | AISELGNTEAF
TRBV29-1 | SVTPPDRAKFGDYGYT
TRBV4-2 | ASSQGTAPLEAF
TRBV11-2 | ASSSTRTGVSAYNEQF
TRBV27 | ASSLSRGRQPQH
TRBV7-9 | ASSPGRGALSYEQY
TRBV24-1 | ATSSGNEQF
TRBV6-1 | ASSPRKIGEQY
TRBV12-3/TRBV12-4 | ASSLAGVNQPQH
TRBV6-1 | ASRRDRVQPQH
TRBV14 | ASSRLLADVQETQY
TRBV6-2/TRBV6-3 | ASSMRDTFPYEQY
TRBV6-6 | ASEGQAEKLF
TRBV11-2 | ASSLVLARYGSYNEQF